This T cell receptor beta chain came from a study of cytomegalovirus exposure and HLA in healthy donors. TCRdb's table, derived via immunoSEQ multiplex PCR, lists solely in-frame clones and lacks some. The sample carries roughly 300,000 clones, 80% to 90% recorded once. Germline loops: CDR1 SEHNR, CDR2 FQNEAQ (reference sequence). The CDR3 sequence is 17 residues long. With 5 bases removed from V and 1 base from J, the gap between germline ends came to 20 bases. The sequencing input was PBMCs. The chain has TRBV7-9 and TRBJ1-2; tentatively, D is TRBD1 (6 bases). The source of this sequence is a woman in her late teens or twenties in good health and CMV-seronegative. CDR3 in amino acids: CASSPVDSLIINYGYTF. The CDR3 DNA is TGTGCCAGCAGCCCGGTGGACAGCCTGATAATTAACTATGGCTACACCTTC.